This T cell receptor (beta chain) appears in the sequencing data of a study of T cells in localized non-small cell lung cancer. Study outcomes and limitations: Highest T cell clonality was seen in uninvolved adjacent lung, surpassing that measured in tumor. Sequencing involved a lone tumor region, leaving heterogeneity possible. A median of approximately 57 clones ranked among the top 100 in tumor appeared in adjacent lung. In the blood, greater T cell density corresponded to longer overall survival.

This clone was picked up one time. The antigen is undetermined. Generated by immunoSEQ multiplex PCR, the TCRdb table keeps only in-frame clones and is missing some. Altogether 50,000 to 65,000 clones are present, about four fifths being singletons, with the ten largest covering around 4.3%. The specimen was PBMCs, collected before any cancer treatment. This TCR derives from a man aged 40 to 70 with stage II lung adenocarcinoma.

The CDR3 loop is CASSQGGGTTNEKLFF. CDR3 nucleotide sequence: TGCGCCAGCAGCCAAGGGGGAGGAACAACTAATGAAAAACTGTTTTTT. The chain links TRBV4-1 to TRBJ1-4; unclear D gene. CDR1 is MGHRA, CDR2 YSYEKL, per germline. Trimming cost V 1 base and J 0 bases, with 9 bases left between them. The length of the CDR3 is 16 residues.